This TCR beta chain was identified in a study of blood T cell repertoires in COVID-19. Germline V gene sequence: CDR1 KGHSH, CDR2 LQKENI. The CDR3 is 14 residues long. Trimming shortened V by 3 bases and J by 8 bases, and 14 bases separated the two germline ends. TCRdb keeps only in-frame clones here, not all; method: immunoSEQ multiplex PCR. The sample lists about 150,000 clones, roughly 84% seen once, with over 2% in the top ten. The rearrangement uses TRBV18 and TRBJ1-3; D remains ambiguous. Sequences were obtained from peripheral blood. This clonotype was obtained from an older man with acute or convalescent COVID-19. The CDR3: CASSPPWESDTIYF. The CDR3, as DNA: TGTGCCAGCTCACCGCCCTGGGAGTCGGACACCATATATTTT.